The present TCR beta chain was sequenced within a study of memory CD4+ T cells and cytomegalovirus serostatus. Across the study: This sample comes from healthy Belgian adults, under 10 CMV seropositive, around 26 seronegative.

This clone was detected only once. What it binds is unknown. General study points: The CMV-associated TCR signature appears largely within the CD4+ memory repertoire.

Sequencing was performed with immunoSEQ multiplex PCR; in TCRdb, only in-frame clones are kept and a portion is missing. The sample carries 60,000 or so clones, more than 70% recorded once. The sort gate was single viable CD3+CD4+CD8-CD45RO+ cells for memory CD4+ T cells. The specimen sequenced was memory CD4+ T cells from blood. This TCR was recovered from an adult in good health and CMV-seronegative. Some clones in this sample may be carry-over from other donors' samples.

The CDR3 reads CASSQDRSRSETQYF. The DNA for the CDR3 is TGCGCCAGCAGCCAAGATAGGAGTCGGTCAGAGACCCAGTACTTC. The chain is built from TRBV4-3 and TRBJ2-5, with D unclear. Germline values: CDR1 LGHNA, CDR2 YSLEER. The CDR3 extends over 15 amino acids. The V gene lost 0 bases and the J gene lost 4 bases, with 12 bases spanning the gap.